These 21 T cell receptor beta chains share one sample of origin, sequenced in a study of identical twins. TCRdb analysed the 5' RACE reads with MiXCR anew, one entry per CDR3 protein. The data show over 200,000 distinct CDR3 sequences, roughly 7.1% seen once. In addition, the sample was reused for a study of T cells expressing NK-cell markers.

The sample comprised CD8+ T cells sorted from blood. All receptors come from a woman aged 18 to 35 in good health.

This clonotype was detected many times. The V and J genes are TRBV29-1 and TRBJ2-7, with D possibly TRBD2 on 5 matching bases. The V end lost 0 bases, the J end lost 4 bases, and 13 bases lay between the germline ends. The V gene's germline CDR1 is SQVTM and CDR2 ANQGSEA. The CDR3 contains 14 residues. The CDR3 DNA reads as TGCAGCGTTGAAGAGGTGGGAGTTGGATACGAGCAGTACTTC. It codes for CSVEEVGVGYEQYF.

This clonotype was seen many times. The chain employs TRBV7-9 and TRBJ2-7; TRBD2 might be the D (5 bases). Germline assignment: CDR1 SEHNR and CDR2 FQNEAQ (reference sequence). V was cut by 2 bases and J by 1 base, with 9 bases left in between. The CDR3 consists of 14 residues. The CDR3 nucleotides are TGTGCCAGCAGCTTAACACTAGAATCCTACGAGCAGTACTTC. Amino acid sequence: CASSLTLESYEQYF. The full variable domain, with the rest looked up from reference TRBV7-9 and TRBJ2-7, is DTGVSQNPRHKITKRGQNVTFRCDPISEHNRLYWYRQTLGQGPEFLTYFQNEAQLEKSRLLSDRFSAERPKGSFSTLEIQRTEQGDSAMYLCASSLTLESYEQYFGPGTRLTVT.

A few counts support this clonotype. The DNA of the CDR3 is TGTGCTAGGGGACGGGGGGGGACTCGCTACAATGAGCAGTTCTTC. Residues: CARGRGGTRYNEQFF. The gene calls are TRBV12-3 or TRBV12-4 and TRBJ2-1, with 8 bases that match TRBD2. The CDR3 is made up of 15 amino acids.

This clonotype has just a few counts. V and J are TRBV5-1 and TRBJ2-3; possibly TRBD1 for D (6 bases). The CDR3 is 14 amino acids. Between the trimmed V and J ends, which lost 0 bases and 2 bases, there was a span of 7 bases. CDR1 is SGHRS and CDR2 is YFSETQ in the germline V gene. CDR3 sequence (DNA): TGCGCCAGCAGCTTGGAGGGGGACACAGATACGCAGTATTTT. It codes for CASSLEGDTDTQYF.

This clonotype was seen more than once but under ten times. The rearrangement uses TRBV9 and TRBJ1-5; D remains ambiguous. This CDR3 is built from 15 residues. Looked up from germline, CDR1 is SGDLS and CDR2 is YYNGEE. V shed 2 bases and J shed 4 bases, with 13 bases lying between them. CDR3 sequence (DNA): TGTGCCAGCAGCGTGTCACCTTTAGGGAATCAGCCCCAGCATTTT. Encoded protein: CASSVSPLGNQPQHF.

CDR3 residues: CATSRDDRSRVNTEAFF. The CDR3 nucleotides read TGTGCCACCAGCAGAGATGATAGAAGCAGAGTGAACACTGAAGCTTTCTTT. The V gene is TRBV15, the J gene TRBJ1-1, with D hard to call. CDR1 and CDR2 from the germline V gene are LNHNV and YYDKDF (reference sequence). This CDR3 contains 17 residues. V was clipped by 0 bases and J by 0 bases, with 14 bases between them.

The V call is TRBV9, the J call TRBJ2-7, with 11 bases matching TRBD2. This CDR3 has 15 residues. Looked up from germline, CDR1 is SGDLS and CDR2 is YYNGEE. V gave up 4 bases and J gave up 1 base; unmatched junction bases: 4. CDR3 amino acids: CASSKLAGASYEQYF. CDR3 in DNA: TGTGCCAGCAGCAAACTAGCGGGAGCGTCCTACGAGCAGTACTTC.

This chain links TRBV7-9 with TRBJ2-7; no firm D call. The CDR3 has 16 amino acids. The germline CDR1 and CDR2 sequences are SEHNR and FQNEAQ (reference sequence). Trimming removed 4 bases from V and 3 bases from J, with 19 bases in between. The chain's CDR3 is CASSSPPKALNYEQYF. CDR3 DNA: TGTGCCAGCAGCTCTCCCCCCAAGGCCTTGAACTACGAGCAGTACTTC.

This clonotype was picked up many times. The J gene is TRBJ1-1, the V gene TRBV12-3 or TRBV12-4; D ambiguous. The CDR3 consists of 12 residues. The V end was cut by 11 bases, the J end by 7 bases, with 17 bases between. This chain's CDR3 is CASFPGSGEAFF. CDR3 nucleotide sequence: TGTGCCTCCTTCCCCGGCTCCGGTGAAGCTTTCTTT.

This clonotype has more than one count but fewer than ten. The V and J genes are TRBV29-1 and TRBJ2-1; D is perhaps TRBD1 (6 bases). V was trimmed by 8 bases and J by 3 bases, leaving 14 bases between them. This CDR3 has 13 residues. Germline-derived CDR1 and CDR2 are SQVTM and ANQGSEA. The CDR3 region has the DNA TGCAGCAGCGTCCCGGGACACTACAATGAGCAGTTCTTC. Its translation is CSSVPGHYNEQFF.

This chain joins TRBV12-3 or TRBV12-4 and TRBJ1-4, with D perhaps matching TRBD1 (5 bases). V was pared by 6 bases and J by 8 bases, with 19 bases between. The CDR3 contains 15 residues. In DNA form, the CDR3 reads TGTGCCAGCAGACTGACGGACACCCAGGGAGAAAAACTGTTTTTT. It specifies CASRLTDTQGEKLFF.

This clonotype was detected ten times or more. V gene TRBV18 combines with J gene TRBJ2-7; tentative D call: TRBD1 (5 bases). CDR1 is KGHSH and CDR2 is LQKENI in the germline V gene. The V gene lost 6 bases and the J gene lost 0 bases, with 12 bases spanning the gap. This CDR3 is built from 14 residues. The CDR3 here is CASSDSRSSYEQYF. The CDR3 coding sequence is TGTGCCAGCTCCGACAGCAGGAGCTCCTACGAGCAGTACTTC.

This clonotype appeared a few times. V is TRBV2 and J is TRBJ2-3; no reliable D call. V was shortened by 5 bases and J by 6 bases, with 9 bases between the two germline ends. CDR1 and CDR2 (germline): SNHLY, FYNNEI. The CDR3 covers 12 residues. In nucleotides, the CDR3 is TGTGCCAGCAGTCCGTATTTTGATACGCAGTATTTT. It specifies CASSPYFDTQYF. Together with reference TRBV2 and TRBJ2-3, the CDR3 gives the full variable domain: EPEVTQTPSHQVTQMGQEVILRCVPISNHLYFYWYRQILGQKVEFLVSFYNNEISEKSEIFDDQFSVERPDGSNFTLKIRSTKLEDSAMYFCASSPYFDTQYFGPGTRLTVL.

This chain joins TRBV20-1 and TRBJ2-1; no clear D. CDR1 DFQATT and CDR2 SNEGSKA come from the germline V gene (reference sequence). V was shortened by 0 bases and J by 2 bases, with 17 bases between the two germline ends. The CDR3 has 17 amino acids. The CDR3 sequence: CSARDIAPRVPYNEQFF. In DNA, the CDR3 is TGCAGTGCTAGAGATATCGCCCCACGCGTACCCTACAATGAGCAGTTCTTC.

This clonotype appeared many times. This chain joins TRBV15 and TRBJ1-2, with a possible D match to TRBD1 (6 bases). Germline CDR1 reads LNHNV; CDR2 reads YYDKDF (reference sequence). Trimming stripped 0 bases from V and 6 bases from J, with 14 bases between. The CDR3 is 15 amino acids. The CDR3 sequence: CATSRDKGQGNGYTF. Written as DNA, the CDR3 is TGTGCCACCAGCAGAGACAAGGGCCAGGGGAATGGCTACACCTTC.

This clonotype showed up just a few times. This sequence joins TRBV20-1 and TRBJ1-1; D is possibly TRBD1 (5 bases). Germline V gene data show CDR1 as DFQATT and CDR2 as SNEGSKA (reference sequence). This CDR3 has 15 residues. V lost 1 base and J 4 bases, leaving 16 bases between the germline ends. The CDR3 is CSARGPVGGGTEAFF. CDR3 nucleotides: TGCAGTGCTAGAGGCCCAGTGGGGGGTGGCACTGAAGCTTTCTTT.

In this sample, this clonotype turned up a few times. CDR3 DNA: TGTGCCAGCAGGCACAGGGGAAAAGAGACCCAGTACTTC. Translation gives CASRHRGKETQYF. This chain links TRBV11-2 with TRBJ2-5; TRBD1 agrees at 7 bases. CDR1 is SGHAT, CDR2 FQNNGV, per germline. The CDR3 totals 13 residues. Unmatched junction bases numbered 4, after V lost 6 bases and J lost 3 bases.

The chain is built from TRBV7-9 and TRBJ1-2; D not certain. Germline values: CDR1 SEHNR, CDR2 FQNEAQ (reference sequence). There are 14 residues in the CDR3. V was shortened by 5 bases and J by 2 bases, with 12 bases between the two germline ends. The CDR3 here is CASSRPTVNYGYTF. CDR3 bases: TGTGCCAGCAGCCGTCCGACCGTGAACTATGGCTACACCTTC.

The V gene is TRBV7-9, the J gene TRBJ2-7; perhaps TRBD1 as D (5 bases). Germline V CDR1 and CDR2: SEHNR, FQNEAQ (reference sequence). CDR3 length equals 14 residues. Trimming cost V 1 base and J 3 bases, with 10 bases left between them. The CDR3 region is CASSLGQPYYEQYF. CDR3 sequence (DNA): TGTGCCAGCAGCTTAGGACAGCCATACTACGAGCAGTACTTC.

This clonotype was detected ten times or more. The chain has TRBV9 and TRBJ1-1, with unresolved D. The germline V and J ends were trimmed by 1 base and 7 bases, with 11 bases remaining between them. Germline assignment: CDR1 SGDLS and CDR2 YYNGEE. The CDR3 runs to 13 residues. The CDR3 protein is CASSVKINGEAFF. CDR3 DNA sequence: TGTGCCAGCAGCGTAAAAATAAACGGTGAAGCTTTCTTT.

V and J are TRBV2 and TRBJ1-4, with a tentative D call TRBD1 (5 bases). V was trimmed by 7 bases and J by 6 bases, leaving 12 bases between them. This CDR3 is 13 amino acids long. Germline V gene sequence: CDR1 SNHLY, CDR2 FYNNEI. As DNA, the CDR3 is TGTGCCAGCATTCGGGACGCAGATGAAAAACTGTTTTTT. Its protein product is CASIRDADEKLFF.